A selection of T cell receptor beta chains follows, all from one sample in a study of blood T cell repertoires in COVID-19. Assay used: immunoSEQ multiplex PCR; TCRdb lists only in-frame clones, some missing. The sample has 160,000 or so clones; over 75% are singletons. The sample consisted of peripheral blood. These receptors originate from a man between 65 and 79 years old with active or convalescent COVID-19. Both conserved end residues are part of each CDR3. Fields, in order: J gene, D gene, V gene, clone size, CDR3 protein, CDR3 DNA. D genes are given only for firm matches. Clone sizes are given selectively: once, few, many, or a class where the clone is expanded.

TRBJ1-1	-	TRBV6-5	-	CASTWCRVNTEAFF	TGTGCCAGCACCTGGTGTCGCGTGAACACTGAAGCTTTCTTT
TRBJ1-4	-	TRBV23-1	-	CATAVGGGEKLFF	TGCGCCACCGCCGTGGGGGGTGGGGAAAAACTGTTTTTT
TRBJ1-3	-	TRBV6-5	-	CASSYSGGGNGNTIYF	TGTGCCAGCAGTTACTCGGGGGGGGGTAATGGAAACACCATATATTTT
TRBJ1-2	-	TRBV6-5	-	CASRSPRERGYTF	TGTGCCAGCAGAAGCCCCAGGGAAAGAGGCTACACCTTC
TRBJ1-2	-	TRBV2	-	CASNPTANYGYTF	TGTGCCAGCAACCCCACAGCTAACTATGGCTACACCTTC
TRBJ1-2	-	TRBV7-8	few	CASSLEQGINGYTF	TGTGCCAGCAGCTTAGAACAGGGTATAAATGGCTACACCTTC
TRBJ2-3	TRBD1	TRBV10-3	-	CAISSGQPKFRALKDTQYF	TGTGCCATCAGTTCGGGACAGCCAAAATTCCGGGCATTAAAGGATACGCAGTATTTT
TRBJ2-3	-	TRBV6-2/TRBV6-3	-	CASSYRGTDTQYF	TGTGCCAGCAGTTACAGGGGAACAGATACGCAGTATTTT
TRBJ2-5	-	TRBV7-2	once	CASSPPGDGETQYF	TGTGCCAGCAGCCCCCCGGGTGACGGGGAGACCCAGTACTTC
TRBJ1-5	-	TRBV6-2/TRBV6-3	-	CASSPPGQPSQPQHF	TGTGCCAGCAGTCCCCCGGGACAACCTAGTCAGCCCCAGCATTTT
TRBJ1-2	-	TRBV20-1	-	CSAPYGYTF	TGCAGTGCCCCGTATGGCTACACCTTC
TRBJ1-2	-	TRBV29-1	-	CSVSPGQPNNYGYTF	TGCAGCGTTTCCCCTGGACAGCCAAATAACTATGGCTACACCTTC
TRBJ2-7	TRBD2	TRBV6-5	-	CASSYSGSGYGEQYF	TGTGCCAGCAGTTACTCAGGTAGCGGGTACGGGGAGCAGTACTTC
TRBJ1-5	TRBD1	TRBV2	-	CASGGQGKNQPQHF	TGTGCCAGCGGGGGACAGGGGAAAAATCAGCCCCAGCATTTT
TRBJ2-5	-	TRBV30	-	CAWSRQAEETQYF	TGTGCCTGGAGTCGACAGGCGGAAGAGACCCAGTACTTC
TRBJ2-7	-	TRBV15	-	CATSRDPSSDEQYF	TGTGCCACCAGCAGAGACCCTTCTAGCGACGAGCAGTACTTC
TRBJ1-4	-	TRBV3-1/TRBV3-2	-	CASSQKWAGNEKLFF	TGTGCCAGCAGCCAAAAGTGGGCGGGGAATGAAAAACTGTTTTTT
TRBJ1-5	-	TRBV7-3	many	CASSPSGRGYTSSNQPQHF	TGTGCCAGCAGCCCCTCGGGCAGGGGCTATACTTCTAGCAATCAGCCCCAGCATTTT
TRBJ1-2	TRBD1	TRBV3-1/TRBV3-2	-	CASSQRGQPRGGYTF	TGTGCCAGCAGCCAGAGGGGGCAGCCCCGCGGGGGCTACACCTTC
TRBJ2-2	-	TRBV5-1	few	CASFRGLGGELFF	TGCGCCAGCTTCCGAGGGCTGGGCGGGGAGCTGTTTTTT
TRBJ2-7	TRBD1	TRBV2	-	CASRGGQGLSEQYF	TGTGCCAGCAGGGGGGGACAGGGGTTGTCCGAGCAGTACTTC
TRBJ2-1	TRBD2	TRBV5-4	-	CASSLAASGEAGEQFF	TGTGCCAGCAGCTTGGCGGCTAGCGGGGAAGCAGGGGAGCAGTTCTTC